This T cell receptor (beta chain) was retrieved from a study of blood T cell repertoires in COVID-19. Study information: Acute-phase and convalescent COVID-19 samples originated in the United States, Italy and Spain. T cells, B-cell-depleted T cells, or PBMCs supplied cDNA or gDNA.

Per the original data handling: Estimated nucleated cell counts came from reference gene primer amplification. The repertoire was sequenced with immunoSEQ multiplex PCR; TCRdb's copy has only in-frame clones and lacks some. The D gene and trimming were derived from the DNA, and the V and J assignments and clone size from that table. The table records 100,000 to 150,000 clones, approximately 86% of them present only once. The Seattle patients, enrolled during active infection, were followed longitudinally. This CDR3 comprises 16 residues. Germline-derived CDR1 and CDR2 are SGHTA and FQGNSA. Trimming removed 3 bases from V and 0 bases from J; junction bases left unmatched: 6.

This clonotype was obtained from a woman between 65 and 79 years old with COVID-19, enrolled during active disease. The sequenced sample was peripheral blood. The gene calls are TRBV7-2 and TRBJ2-5; TRBD2 matches 8 bases. DNA for the CDR3: TGTGCCAGCAGCTTGCCCCGCGGGGGGTACCAAGAGACCCAGTACTTC. Translating gives CASSLPRGGYQETQYF.